This T cell receptor (beta chain) is from a study of blood T cells in healthy people across ages. Whole-study results and caveats: While age rose, TCR beta diversity per million T cells dropped in a roughly linear way.

This clonotype was counted only a few times. Its antigen is as yet unknown. The CDR3 totals 14 residues. The V and J ends lost 3 bases and 5 bases respectively, with 15 bases between them. The germline gives CDR1 SGHRS, CDR2 YFSETQ. A J-beta primer mix and a sample-barcoded 5' primer were used in a second PCR of about 7 to 12 cycles. Each CDR3 protein gets one entry after TCRdb re-called the 5' RACE reads with MiXCR. Of about 1,500,000 distinct CDR3 sequences in the sample, 25% to 30% are singletons; the top ten hold approximately 7.7%. The specimen was blood. This sequence joins TRBV5-1 and TRBJ2-7; unclear D gene. The source is a woman younger than 45 in good health. The CDR3 bases are TGCGCCAGCAGCTCTGGCGCAGGTACGGACGAGCAGTACTTC. It specifies CASSSGAGTDEQYF.